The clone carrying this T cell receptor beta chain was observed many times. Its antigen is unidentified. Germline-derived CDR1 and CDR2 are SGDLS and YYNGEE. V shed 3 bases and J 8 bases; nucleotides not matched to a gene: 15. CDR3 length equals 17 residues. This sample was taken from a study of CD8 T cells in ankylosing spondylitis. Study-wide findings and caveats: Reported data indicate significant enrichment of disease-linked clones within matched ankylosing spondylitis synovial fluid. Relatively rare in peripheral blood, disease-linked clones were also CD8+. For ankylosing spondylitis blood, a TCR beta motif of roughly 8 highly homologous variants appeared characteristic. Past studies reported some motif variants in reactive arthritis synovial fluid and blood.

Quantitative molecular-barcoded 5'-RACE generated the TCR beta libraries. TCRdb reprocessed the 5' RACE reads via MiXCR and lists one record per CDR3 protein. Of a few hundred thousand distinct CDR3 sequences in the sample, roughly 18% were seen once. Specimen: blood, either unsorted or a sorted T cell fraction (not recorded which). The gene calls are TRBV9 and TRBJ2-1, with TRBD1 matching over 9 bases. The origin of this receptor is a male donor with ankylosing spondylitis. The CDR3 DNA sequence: TGTGCCAGCAGCGAGCGGACAGGGGCCGGCATAGTCGATGAGCAGTTCTTC. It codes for CASSERTGAGIVDEQFF. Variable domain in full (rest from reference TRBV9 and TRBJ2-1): DSGVTQTPKHLITATGQRVTLRCSPRSGDLSVYWYQQSLDQGLQFLIQYYNGEERAKGNILERFSAQQFPDLHSELNLSSLELGDSALYFCASSERTGAGIVDEQFFGPGTRLTVL.